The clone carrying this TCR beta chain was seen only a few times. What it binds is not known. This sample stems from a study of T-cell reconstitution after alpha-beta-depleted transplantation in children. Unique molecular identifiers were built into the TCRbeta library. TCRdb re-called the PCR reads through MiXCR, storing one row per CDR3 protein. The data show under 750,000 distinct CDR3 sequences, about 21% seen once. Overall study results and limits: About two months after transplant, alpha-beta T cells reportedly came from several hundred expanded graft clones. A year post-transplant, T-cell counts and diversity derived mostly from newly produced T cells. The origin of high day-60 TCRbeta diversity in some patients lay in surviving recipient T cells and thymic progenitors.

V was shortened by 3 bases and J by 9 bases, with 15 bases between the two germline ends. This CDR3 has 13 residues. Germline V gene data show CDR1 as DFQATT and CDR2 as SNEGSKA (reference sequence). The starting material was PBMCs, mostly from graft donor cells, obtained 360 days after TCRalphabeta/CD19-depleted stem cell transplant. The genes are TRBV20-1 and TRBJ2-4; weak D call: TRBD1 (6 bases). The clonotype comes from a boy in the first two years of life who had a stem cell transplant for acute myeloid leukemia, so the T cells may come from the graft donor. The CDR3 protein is CSASPTGWGIQYF. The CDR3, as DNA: TGCAGTGCTAGCCCCACAGGGTGGGGCATTCAGTACTTC.